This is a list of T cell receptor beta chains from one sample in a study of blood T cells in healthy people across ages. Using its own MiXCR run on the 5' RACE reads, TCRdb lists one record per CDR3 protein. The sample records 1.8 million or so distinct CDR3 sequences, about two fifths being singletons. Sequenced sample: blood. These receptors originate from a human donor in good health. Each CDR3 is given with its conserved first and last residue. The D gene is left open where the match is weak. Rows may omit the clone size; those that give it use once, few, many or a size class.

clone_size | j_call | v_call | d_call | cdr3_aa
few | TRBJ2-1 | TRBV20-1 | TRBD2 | CSARGLAGGHSYNEQFF
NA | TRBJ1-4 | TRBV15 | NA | CATSRDLPGRNEKLFF
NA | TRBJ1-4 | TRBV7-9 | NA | CASSAASRLRNEKLFF
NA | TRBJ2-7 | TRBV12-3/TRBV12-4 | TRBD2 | CASSQGLANYEQYF
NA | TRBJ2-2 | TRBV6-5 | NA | CASTRGPGELFF
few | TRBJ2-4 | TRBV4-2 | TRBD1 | CASSLNVGQGKNIQYF
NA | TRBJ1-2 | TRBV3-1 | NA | CASSRPGIRGYTF
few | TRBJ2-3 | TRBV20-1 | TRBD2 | CSAVGGADTQYF
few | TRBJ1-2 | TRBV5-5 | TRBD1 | CASSSRNTGDYNYGYTF
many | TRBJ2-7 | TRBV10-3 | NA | CAISEGIGVEQYF
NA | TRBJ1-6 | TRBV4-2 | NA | CASSHSELGLNSPLHF
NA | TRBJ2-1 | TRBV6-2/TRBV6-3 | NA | CASSLLGEQETQFF
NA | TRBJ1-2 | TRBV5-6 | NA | CASSHYGDYGYTF
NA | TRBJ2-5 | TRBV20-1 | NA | CSARPPGFVATQYF
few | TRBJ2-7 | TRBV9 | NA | CASSVADGSSYEQYF
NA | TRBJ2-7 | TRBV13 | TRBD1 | CASSAGGFSSYEQYF
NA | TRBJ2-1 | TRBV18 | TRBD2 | CASSPLLAGATSGREQFF
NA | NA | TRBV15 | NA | CATSRDLGQQETQYF
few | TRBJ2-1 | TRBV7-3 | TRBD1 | CASSLTGGQDNEQFF
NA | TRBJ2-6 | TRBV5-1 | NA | CTSSHRISGANVLTF
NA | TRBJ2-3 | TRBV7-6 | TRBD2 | CASSLGLSSGDLFSSTDTQYF
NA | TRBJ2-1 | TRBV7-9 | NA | CTSSSGGHEQFF
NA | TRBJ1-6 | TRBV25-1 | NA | CASNLPGNNSPLHF
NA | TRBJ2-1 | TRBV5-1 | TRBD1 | CASSSAGTGPNEQFF
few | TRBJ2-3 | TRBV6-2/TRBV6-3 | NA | CASSYSMETQYF
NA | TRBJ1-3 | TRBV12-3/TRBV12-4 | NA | CASRGTASSGNTIYF
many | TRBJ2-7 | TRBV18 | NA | CASSPGGHEQYF
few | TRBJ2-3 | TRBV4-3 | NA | CASSQDRAGVADTQYF
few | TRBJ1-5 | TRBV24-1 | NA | CATSDKFENQPQHF
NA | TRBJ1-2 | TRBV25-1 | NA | CASSELMGRGYGYTF
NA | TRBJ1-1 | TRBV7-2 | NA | CASSLAVWSEAFF
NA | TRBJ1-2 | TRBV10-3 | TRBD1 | CAIRQGGGYTF
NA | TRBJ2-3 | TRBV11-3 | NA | CASSFDRLGTDTQYF
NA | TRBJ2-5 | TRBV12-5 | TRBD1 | CASGSPGQGGETQYF
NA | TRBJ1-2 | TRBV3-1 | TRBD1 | CASSQDPTGIYGHTF
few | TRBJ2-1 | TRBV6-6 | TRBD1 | CASSPGTGYRDEQFF
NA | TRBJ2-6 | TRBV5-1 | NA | CASSLAGSRGTNVLTF
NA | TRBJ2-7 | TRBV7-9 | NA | CASSAATGTKDEQYF